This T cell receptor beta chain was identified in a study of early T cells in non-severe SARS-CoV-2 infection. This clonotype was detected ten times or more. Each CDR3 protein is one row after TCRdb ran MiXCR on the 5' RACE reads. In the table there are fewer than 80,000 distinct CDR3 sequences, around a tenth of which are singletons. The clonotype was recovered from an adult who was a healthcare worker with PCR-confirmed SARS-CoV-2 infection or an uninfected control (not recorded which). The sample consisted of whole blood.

The CDR3 sequence is CSVEKGGYEQYF. As DNA, the CDR3 is TGCAGCGTTGAAAAGGGGGGTTACGAGCAGTACTTC. J is TRBJ2-7 and V is TRBV29-1, with D possibly being TRBD1 or TRBD2 (6 bases each). This CDR3 has 12 amino acids. Germline CDR1 and CDR2: SQVTM and ANQGSEA. V shed 2 bases and J shed 4 bases, with 9 bases lying between them.